This T cell receptor (beta chain) is from a study of cytomegalovirus exposure and HLA in healthy donors. Overall study context: A later analysis reported the 120 or so validation repertoires used the same platform as the approximately 670 first-cohort repertoires. Regarding the study as a whole: The study recorded fewer than 200 TCR beta chains that were cytomegalovirus-associated. The CMV antigen specificity of a few CMV-associated chains was confirmed through in vitro analysis.

The donors were part of the validation cohort of over a hundred subjects. That cohort was separate from the first cohort, which comprised 700 or so subjects. A note on this clone: Its antigen remains unidentified.

There are 12 residues in the CDR3. Germline assignment: CDR1 SGHDN and CDR2 FVKESK. V shed 3 bases and J shed 14 bases, with 13 bases lying between them. The data were produced by immunoSEQ multiplex PCR, yet TCRdb's version contains in-frame clones alone and is incomplete. This sample has about 49,000 clones, with 92% found just once. This receptor was obtained from a man aged 18 to 30 in good health and CMV-seronegative. The sequenced sample was PBMCs. J is TRBJ1-4 and V is TRBV14, with D unresolved. The CDR3 nucleotides are TGTGCCAGCAGCCAGAACGCAGTGTCCCTGTTTTTT. Translated: CASSQNAVSLFF.